The rows below give T cell receptor beta chains drawn from one sample of a study of blood T cell repertoires in COVID-19. Clones were sequenced by immunoSEQ multiplex PCR, and TCRdb holds only the in-frame ones, with some missing. The data show approximately 97,000 clones, 90% seen once. Input material: peripheral blood. Source of these receptors: a man aged 55 to 70 with acute or convalescent COVID-19. Both conserved end residues are part of each CDR3. The D gene is left open where the match is weak. Not all rows give a size; the values are once, few, many and, for expanded clones, a class.

D gene	V gene	J gene	clone size	CDR3 protein	CDR3 DNA
-	TRBV5-4	TRBJ2-5	-	CASSTRTASQETQYF	TGTGCCAGCAGCACACGGACAGCTAGCCAAGAGACCCAGTACTTC
-	TRBV6-4	TRBJ2-2	-	CASSEVALAGELFF	TGTGCCAGCAGTGAAGTAGCCCTTGCCGGGGAGCTGTTTTTT
-	TRBV30	TRBJ1-5	-	CAWSEEEGQPQHF	TGTGCCTGGAGTGAGGAGGAAGGTCAGCCCCAGCATTTT
TRBD1	TRBV7-8	TRBJ1-2	-	CASSLIDRGSRYGYTF	TGTGCCAGCAGCCTAATAGACAGGGGGTCGCGCTATGGCTACACCTTC
TRBD1	TRBV3-1/TRBV3-2	TRBJ1-1	-	CASSQGQGKAFF	TGTGCCAGCAGCCAGGGACAGGGGAAGGCTTTCTTT
TRBD1	TRBV2	TRBJ1-5	-	CASTRDRNQPQHF	TGTGCCAGCACAAGGGACAGGAATCAGCCCCAGCATTTT
-	TRBV9	TRBJ2-7	-	CASSVGGETHEQYF	TGTGCCAGCAGCGTAGGGGGGGAAACCCACGAGCAGTACTTC
TRBD1	TRBV30	TRBJ1-1	-	CAWSVPRGTGVKAFF	TGTGCCTGGAGTGTGCCCCGGGGGACAGGGGTTAAAGCTTTCTTT
TRBD1	TRBV27	TRBJ1-6	-	CASSGTGSPPLHF	TGTGCCAGCTCCGGGACAGGCTCTCCACCCCTCCACTTT
-	TRBV11-2	TRBJ2-1	-	CASSLGSYNEQFF	TGTGCCAGCAGCTTAGGGAGTTACAATGAGCAGTTCTTC
TRBD1	TRBV5-4	TRBJ2-3	-	CASSPGQHTDTQYF	TGTGCCAGCAGCCCGGGACAGCACACAGATACGCAGTATTTT
-	TRBV29-1	TRBJ2-1	-	CSVAGTLGGYEQFF	TGCAGCGTAGCCGGGACATTGGGCGGCTATGAGCAGTTCTTC
TRBD2	TRBV2	TRBJ2-1	-	CASSRTSGGVYNEQFF	TGTGCCAGCAGTCGGACTAGCGGGGGGGTCTACAATGAGCAGTTCTTC
TRBD1	TRBV6-5	TRBJ1-5	-	CASRQGPSNQPQHF	TGTGCCAGCCGACAGGGACCGAGCAATCAGCCCCAGCATTTT
-	TRBV4-2	TRBJ2-3	-	CASSQVLAGRTTDTQYF	TGTGCCAGCAGCCAAGTGTTGGCAGGGAGGACCACAGATACGCAGTATTTT
TRBD1	TRBV5-1	TRBJ1-3	-	CASSYGQGGNTIYF	TGCGCCAGCAGCTATGGACAGGGTGGAAACACCATATATTTT
TRBD1	TRBV7-9	TRBJ2-5	once	CASSAGTGNRKTQYF	TGTGCCAGCAGCGCAGGGACAGGGAATAGGAAGACCCAGTACTTC
-	TRBV11-2	TRBJ1-1	-	CASSPQRDTEAFF	TGTGCCAGCAGCCCTCAGAGGGACACTGAAGCTTTCTTT
TRBD1	TRBV5-1	TRBJ1-1	-	CASSLDTGGNTEAFF	TGCGCCAGCAGCTTGGACACAGGGGGTAACACTGAAGCTTTCTTT
-	TRBV5-1	TRBJ2-3	-	CASSPSGTSTLLRQYF	TGCGCCAGCAGCCCATCCGGGACTTCCACCCTTTTAAGGCAGTATTTT
TRBD1	TRBV19	TRBJ1-4	-	CASKRGQGQEKLFF	TGTGCCAGTAAAAGGGGACAGGGACAGGAAAAACTGTTTTTT
-	TRBV6-5	TRBJ1-6	once	CASSYSERGNSPLHF	TGTGCCAGCAGTTACTCGGAGCGGGGAAATTCACCCCTCCACTTT
-	TRBV11-2	TRBJ2-7	few	CASRIQGYEQYF	TGTGCCAGCAGAATCCAGGGTTACGAGCAGTACTTC
TRBD1	TRBV6-4	TRBJ1-5	few	CASSVTGGQQPQHF	TGTGCCAGCAGCGTTACAGGGGGCCAACAGCCCCAGCATTTT
-	TRBV18	TRBJ1-4	-	CASSLSGANEKLFF	TGTGCCAGCTCACTGTCAGGGGCGAATGAAAAACTGTTTTTT
-	TRBV7-9	TRBJ1-5	-	CASSHPGQPQHF	TGTGCCAGCAGCCACCCAGGTCAGCCCCAGCATTTT
-	TRBV6-4	TRBJ2-2	-	CASRRQANTGELFF	TGTGCCAGCAGGAGACAAGCTAACACCGGGGAGCTGTTTTTT
TRBD1	TRBV6-5	TRBJ1-5	-	CASRRTGGSQPQHF	TGTGCCAGCAGGAGGACAGGGGGCAGTCAGCCCCAGCATTTT
TRBD2	TRBV6-5	TRBJ2-1	-	CASGLAGRSYNEQFF	TGTGCCAGCGGGCTAGCGGGGCGATCCTACAATGAGCAGTTCTTC